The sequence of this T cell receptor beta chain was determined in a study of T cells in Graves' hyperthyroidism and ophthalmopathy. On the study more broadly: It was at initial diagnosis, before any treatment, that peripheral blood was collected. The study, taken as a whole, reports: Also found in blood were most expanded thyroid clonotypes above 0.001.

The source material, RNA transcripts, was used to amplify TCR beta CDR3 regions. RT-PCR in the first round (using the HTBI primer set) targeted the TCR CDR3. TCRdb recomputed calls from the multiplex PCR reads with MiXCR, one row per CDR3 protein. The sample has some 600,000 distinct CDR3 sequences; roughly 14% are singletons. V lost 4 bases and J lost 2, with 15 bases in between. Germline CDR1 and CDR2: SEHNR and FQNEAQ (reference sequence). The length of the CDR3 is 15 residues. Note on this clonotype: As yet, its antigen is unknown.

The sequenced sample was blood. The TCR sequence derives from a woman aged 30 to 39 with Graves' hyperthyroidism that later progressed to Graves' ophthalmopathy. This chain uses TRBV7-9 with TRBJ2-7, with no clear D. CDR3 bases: TGTGCCAGCAGCTCTCTCTCCGGGTCCGCCTACGAGCAGTACTTC. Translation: CASSSLSGSAYEQYF.